This note documents a single T cell receptor beta chain sequence. A spike-in of synthetic TCR analog templates was added to each PCR. Only in-frame clones appear in the TCRdb table, and some are missing; sequencing was by immunoSEQ multiplex PCR. In the table there are some 45,000 clones, approximately 88% of which are singletons. The data were obtained in a study of PD-L1 blockade in urothelial cancer. Across the study: When patients started atezolizumab in the mid-2010s, it was given at 1,200 mg intravenously every 3 weeks.

The source was PBMCs, collected around atezolizumab (anti-PD-L1) treatment. This sequence was found in a man older than 75 with urothelial cancer.

The CDR3 reads CASSISAGGPDNEQFF. In nucleotides, the CDR3 is TGTGCCAGTAGTATTTCAGCGGGAGGGCCAGACAATGAGCAGTTCTTC. The rearrangement joins TRBV19 to TRBJ2-1; 10 bases fit TRBD2. Trimming removed 3 bases from V and 5 bases from J; junction bases left unmatched: 7. This CDR3 region has 16 residues. Germline V lookup: CDR1 LNHDA, CDR2 SQIVND (reference sequence).